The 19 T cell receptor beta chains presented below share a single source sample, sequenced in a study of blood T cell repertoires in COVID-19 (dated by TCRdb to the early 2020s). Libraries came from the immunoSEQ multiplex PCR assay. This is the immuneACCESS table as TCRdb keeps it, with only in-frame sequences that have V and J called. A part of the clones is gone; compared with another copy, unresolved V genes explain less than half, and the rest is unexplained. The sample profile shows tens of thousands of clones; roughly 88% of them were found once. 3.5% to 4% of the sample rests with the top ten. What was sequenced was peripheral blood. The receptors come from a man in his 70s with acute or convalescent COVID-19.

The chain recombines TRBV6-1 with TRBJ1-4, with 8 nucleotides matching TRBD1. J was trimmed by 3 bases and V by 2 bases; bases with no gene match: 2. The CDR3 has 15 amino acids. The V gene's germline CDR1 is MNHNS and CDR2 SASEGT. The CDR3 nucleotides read TGTGCCAGCAGTGAATTGGACAGGGCTAATGAAAAACTGTTTTTT. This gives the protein CASSELDRANEKLFF.

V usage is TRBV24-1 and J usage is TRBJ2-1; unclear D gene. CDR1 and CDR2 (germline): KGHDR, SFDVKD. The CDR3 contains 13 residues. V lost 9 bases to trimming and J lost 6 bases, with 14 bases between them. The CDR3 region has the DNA TGTGCCACCCAAGATACGTGGGCCAATGAGCAGTTCTTC. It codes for CATQDTWANEQFF.

The CDR3 nucleotides are TGTGCCAGTGGCACAGGGGGAGTGGATGAGCAGTTCTTC. Its translation is CASGTGGVDEQFF. This chain uses TRBV5-6 with TRBJ2-1, with 8 positions matching TRBD1. Germline loops: CDR1 SGHDT, CDR2 YYEEEE. With V trimmed by 8 bases and J by 8 bases, 9 bases remained unmatched. This CDR3 comprises 13 residues.

CDR3: CASRPIAGNTEAFF. DNA of the CDR3: TGTGCCAGCAGACCTATCGCAGGGAACACTGAAGCTTTCTTT. V usage is TRBV11-2 and J usage is TRBJ1-1, with D unresolved. The CDR3 is made up of 14 amino acids. V lost 6 bases, J lost 1 base, and 12 bases lay in between. Germline V gives CDR1 SGHAT, CDR2 FQNNGV.

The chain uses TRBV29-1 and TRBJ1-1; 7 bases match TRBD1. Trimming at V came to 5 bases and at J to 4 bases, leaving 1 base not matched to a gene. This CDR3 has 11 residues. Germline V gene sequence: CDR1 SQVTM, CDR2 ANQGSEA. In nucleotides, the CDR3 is TGCAGCGTTCAGGGGGGCACTGAAGCTTTCTTT. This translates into CSVQGGTEAFF.

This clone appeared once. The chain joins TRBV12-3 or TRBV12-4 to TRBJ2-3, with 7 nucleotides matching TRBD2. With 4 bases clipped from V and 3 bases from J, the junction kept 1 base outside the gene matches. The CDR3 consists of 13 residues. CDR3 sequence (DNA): TGTGCCAGCAGTTCGCGGGGGACAGATACGCAGTATTTT. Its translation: CASSSRGTDTQYF.

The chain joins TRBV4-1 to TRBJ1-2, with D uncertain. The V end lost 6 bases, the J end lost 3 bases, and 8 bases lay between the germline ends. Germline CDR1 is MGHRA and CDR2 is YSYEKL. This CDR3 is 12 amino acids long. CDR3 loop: CASRREDYGYTF. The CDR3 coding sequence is TGCGCCAGCAGGAGGGAGGACTATGGCTACACCTTC.

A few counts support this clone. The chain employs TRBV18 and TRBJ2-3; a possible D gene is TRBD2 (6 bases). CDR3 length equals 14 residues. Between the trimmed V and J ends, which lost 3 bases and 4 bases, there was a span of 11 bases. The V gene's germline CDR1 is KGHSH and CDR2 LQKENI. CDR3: CASSPTSPPDTQYF. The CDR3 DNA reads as TGTGCCAGCTCACCGACTAGTCCCCCAGATACGCAGTATTTT.

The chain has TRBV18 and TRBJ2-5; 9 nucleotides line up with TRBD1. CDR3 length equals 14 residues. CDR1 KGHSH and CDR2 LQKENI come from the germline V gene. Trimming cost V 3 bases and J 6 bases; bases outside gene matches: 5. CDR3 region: CASSPRDRVQTQYF. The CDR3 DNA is TGTGCCAGCTCACCCCGGGACAGGGTACAGACCCAGTACTTC.

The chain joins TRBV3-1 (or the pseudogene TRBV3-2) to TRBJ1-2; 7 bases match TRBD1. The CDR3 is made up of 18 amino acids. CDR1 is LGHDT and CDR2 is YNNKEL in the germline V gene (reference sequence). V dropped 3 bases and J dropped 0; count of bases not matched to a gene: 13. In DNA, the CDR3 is TGTGCCAGCAGCCACAATAGACACAGGGGTTCCCCTAACTATGGCTACACCTTC. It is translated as CASSHNRHRGSPNYGYTF.

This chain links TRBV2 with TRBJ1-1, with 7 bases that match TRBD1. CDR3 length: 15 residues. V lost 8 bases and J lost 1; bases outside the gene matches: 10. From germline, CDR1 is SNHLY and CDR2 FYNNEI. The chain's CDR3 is CASARDSGANTEAFF. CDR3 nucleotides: TGTGCCAGCGCCCGGGACAGCGGTGCGAACACTGAAGCTTTCTTT.

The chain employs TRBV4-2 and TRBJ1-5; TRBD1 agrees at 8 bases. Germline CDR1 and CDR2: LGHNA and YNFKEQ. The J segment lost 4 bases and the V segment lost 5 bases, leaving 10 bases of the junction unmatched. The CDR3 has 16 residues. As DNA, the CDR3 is TGTGCCAGCAGCGACCGGACAGGGCTCCCGAATCAGCCCCAGCATTTT. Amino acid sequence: CASSDRTGLPNQPQHF.

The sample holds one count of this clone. The CDR3 DNA follows: TGTGCCAGCAGTTGGGGCCTGGAGACCCAGTACTTC. This translates into CASSWGLETQYF. V usage is TRBV6-2 or TRBV6-3 and J usage is TRBJ2-5, with D perhaps matching TRBD1 (5 bases). This CDR3 has 12 amino acids. Trimming removed 4 bases from V and 5 bases from J, with 8 bases in between. Looked up from germline, CDR1 is MNHEY and CDR2 is SVGEGT.

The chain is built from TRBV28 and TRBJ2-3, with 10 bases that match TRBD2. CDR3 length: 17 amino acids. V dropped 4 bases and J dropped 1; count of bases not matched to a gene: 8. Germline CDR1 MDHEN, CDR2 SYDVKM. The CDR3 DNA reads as TGTGCCAGCAGTTCCCTAGCGGGGGCCCGGGGCACAGATACGCAGTATTTT. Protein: CASSSLAGARGTDTQYF.

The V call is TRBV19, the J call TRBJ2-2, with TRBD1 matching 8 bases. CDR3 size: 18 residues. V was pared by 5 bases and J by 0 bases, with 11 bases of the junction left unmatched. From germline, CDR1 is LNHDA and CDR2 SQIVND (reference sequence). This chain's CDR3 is CASSLLRTGNANTGELFF. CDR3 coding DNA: TGTGCCAGTAGTCTCCTACGGACAGGGAACGCGAACACCGGGGAGCTGTTTTTT.

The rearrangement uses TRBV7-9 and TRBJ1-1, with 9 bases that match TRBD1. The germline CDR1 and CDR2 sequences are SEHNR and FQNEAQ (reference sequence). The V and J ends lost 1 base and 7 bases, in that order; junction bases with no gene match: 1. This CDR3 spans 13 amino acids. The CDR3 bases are TGTGCCAGCAGCTTAGGGACAGGGGATGAAGCTTTCTTT. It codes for CASSLGTGDEAFF.

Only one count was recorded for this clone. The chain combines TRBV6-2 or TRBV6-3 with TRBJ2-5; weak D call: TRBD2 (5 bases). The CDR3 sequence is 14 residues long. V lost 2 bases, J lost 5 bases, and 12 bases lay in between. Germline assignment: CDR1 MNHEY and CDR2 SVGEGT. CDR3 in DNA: TGTGCCAGCAGTTACCCGGACTGGGCGGAGACCCAGTACTTC. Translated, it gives CASSYPDWAETQYF.

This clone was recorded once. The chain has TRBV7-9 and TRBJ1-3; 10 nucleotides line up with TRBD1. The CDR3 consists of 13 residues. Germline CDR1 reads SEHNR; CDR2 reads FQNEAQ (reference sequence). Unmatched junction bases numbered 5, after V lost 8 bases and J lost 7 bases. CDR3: CASYRQGANTIYF. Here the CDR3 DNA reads TGTGCCAGCTACAGACAGGGGGCTAACACCATATATTTT. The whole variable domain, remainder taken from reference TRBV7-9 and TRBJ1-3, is DTGVSQNPRHKITKRGQNVTFRCDPISEHNRLYWYRQTLGQGPEFLTYFQNEAQLEKSRLLSDRFSAERPKGSFSTLEIQRTEQGDSAMYLCASYRQGANTIYFGEGSWLTVV.

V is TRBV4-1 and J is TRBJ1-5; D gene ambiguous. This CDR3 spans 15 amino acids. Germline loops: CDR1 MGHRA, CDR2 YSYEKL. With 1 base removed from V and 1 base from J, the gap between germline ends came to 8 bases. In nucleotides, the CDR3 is TGCGCCAGCAGCCAAGGGCTCTCGAGCAATCAGCCCCAGCATTTT. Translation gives CASSQGLSSNQPQHF.